The 5 T cell receptor beta chains listed next were all sequenced from one sample in a study of long-term antiretroviral therapy in people with HIV. The run of the v3.0 immunoSEQ assay was at survey level. Data came from immunoSEQ multiplex PCR; TCRdb stores just in-frame clones and leaves some out. The sample records about 23,000 clones, approximately 91% being singletons. The sequences come from unsorted PBMCs, collected 0.6 years after starting antiretroviral therapy. The source of these receptors is a man in his 60s with HIV.

The rearrangement uses TRBV19 and TRBJ2-7; D remains unclear. The CDR3 consists of 13 residues. Germline lookup yields CDR1 LNHDA and CDR2 SQIVND (reference sequence). V lost 4 bases to trimming and J lost 3 bases, with 10 bases between them. DNA of the CDR3: TGTGCCAGTAGTACCATCGACGGCTACGAGCAGTACTTC. The encoded protein is CASSTIDGYEQYF.

The chain is built from TRBV29-1 and TRBJ2-7, with D perhaps matching TRBD1 (6 bases). There are 11 residues in the CDR3. Trimming took off 6 bases at V and 11 bases at J, with 17 bases between the two ends. Germline CDR1 SQVTM, CDR2 ANQGSEA. The CDR3 protein is CSVSTGGRKYF. In nucleotides, the CDR3 is TGCAGCGTGTCGACTGGGGGCAGGAAGTACTTC.

This clone appeared once. The rearrangement uses TRBV11-3 and TRBJ2-2, with D unresolved. Germline values: CDR1 SGHNT, CDR2 YENEEA. The V end lost 5 bases, the J end lost 0 bases, and 1 base lay between the germline ends. The CDR3 extends over 12 amino acids. CDR3 loop: CASSTNTGELFF. CDR3 in DNA: TGTGCCAGCAGCACGAACACCGGGGAGCTGTTTTTT.

The CDR3 spells CASSLSPGAGLSGRTIYF. Written as DNA, the CDR3 is TGTGCCAGCAGCTTAAGCCCCGGGGCAGGCCTCTCTGGTAGGACCATATATTTT. This chain joins TRBV7-8 and TRBJ1-3; D may be TRBD1 (5 bases). V lost 2 bases and J lost 10, with 27 bases in between. Germline CDR1 and CDR2: SGHVS and FQNEAQ. This CDR3 is 18 amino acids long.

This clone was seen a single time. The genes are TRBV11-2 and TRBJ2-5; 7 nucleotides match TRBD2. The ends lost 0 bases at V and 2 bases at J; junction bases unmatched: 3. CDR1 and CDR2 from the germline V gene are SGHAT and FQNNGV. The CDR3 contains 15 residues. CDR3 in DNA: TGTGCCAGCAGCTTAGATGGGGGGGGGCAAGAGACCCAGTACTTC. It is translated as CASSLDGGGQETQYF.